Each of the 26 T cell receptor beta chains below was sequenced from the same sample in a study of Graves' ophthalmopathy and Graves' hyperthyroidism (dated by TCRdb to the late 2010s). Sequencing instrument: Illumina HiSeq 2000. For repertoire sequencing, TCR beta CDR3 regions were amplified from RNA transcripts. A first-round RT-PCR used HTBI primers with the Qiagen OneStep RT-PCR kit, followed by a second-round multiplex PCR, size selection and purification. Through fastp at Q25 and MiXCR, TCRdb rebuilt clones from the public reads, retaining in-frame beta chains. A single entry per CDR3 protein holds the most common genes and DNA from its merged rows. The sample table records a few hundred thousand distinct CDR3 sequences; roughly 15% of these occur just once. The ten biggest clones cover roughly 7% of the sample. Sequencing used peripheral blood. These receptors all come from a woman between 18 and 29 years old with stable Graves' hyperthyroidism. Donor details come from another sample of the same person, matched by shared clones.

The chain carries TRBV6-2 or TRBV6-3 and TRBJ2-7; D unresolved. This CDR3 comprises 12 residues. From germline, CDR1 is MNHEY and CDR2 SVGEGT. V was cut by 5 bases and J by 5 bases, with 10 bases left in between. The CDR3 DNA follows: TGTGCCAGCAGTCCCACACCAGACGAGCAGTACTTC. Protein sequence: CASSPTPDEQYF.

This clonotype was counted ten times or more. The rearrangement uses TRBV20-1 and TRBJ1-6; a possible D gene is TRBD1 (6 bases). Trimming stripped 6 bases from V and 8 bases from J, with 17 bases between. CDR3 length: 14 residues. Germline V gene sequence: CDR1 DFQATT, CDR2 SNEGSKA (reference sequence). The CDR3 loop is CSATQGYRDSPLHF. The CDR3 DNA reads as TGCAGTGCAACTCAGGGGTACCGGGATTCACCCCTCCACTTT.

In this sample, this clonotype turned up many times. The genes are TRBV20-1 and TRBJ2-5, with 7 bases matching TRBD2. The germline V gene has CDR1 DFQATT and CDR2 SNEGSKA (reference sequence). The CDR3 loop spans 14 amino acids. With 0 bases clipped from V and 0 bases from J, the junction kept 1 base outside the gene matches. CDR3 nucleotide sequence: TGCAGTGCTAGAGATGGGGGGGACCAAGAGACCCAGTACTTC. The encoded protein is CSARDGGDQETQYF.

This clonotype appeared many times. V and J are TRBV5-5 and TRBJ2-7; no reliable D call. Deletions cut 4 bases from V and 0 bases from J, with 11 bases between. Germline V gene sequence: CDR1 SGHKS, CDR2 YYEKEE (reference sequence). The length of the CDR3 is 14 residues. The DNA of the CDR3 is TGTGCCAGCAGCGTTACTGGTACCTCCTACGAGCAGTACTTC. This encodes CASSVTGTSYEQYF.

This clonotype was counted ten times or more. This chain joins TRBV20-1 and TRBJ2-5; D is perhaps TRBD1 (5 bases). Germline V CDR1 and CDR2: DFQATT, SNEGSKA (reference sequence). CDR3 length: 13 residues. CDR3 loop: CSIDSDRKETQYF. CDR3 in DNA: TGCAGCATCGACAGTGACCGTAAAGAGACCCAGTACTTC.

This clonotype was detected many times. This rearrangement joins TRBV10-1 to TRBJ1-1, with 8 bases lining up with TRBD1. Germline CDR1 reads WNHNN; CDR2 reads SYGVQD (reference sequence). J lost 4 bases, V lost 0 bases, and 4 bases had no gene match. The CDR3 has 15 amino acids. The CDR3 is CASSESTGVFTEAFF. CDR3 coding DNA: TGCGCCAGCAGTGAGTCGACAGGGGTGTTCACTGAAGCTTTCTTT.

This clonotype occurred many times. This chain links TRBV24-1 with TRBJ1-1; tentative D call: TRBD1 (5 bases). The germline CDR1 and CDR2 sequences are KGHDR and SFDVKD. V lost 0 bases and J lost 3, with 10 bases in between. The CDR3 contains 15 residues. The chain's CDR3 is CATSDLAGKDTEAFF. For the CDR3, the DNA is TGTGCCACCAGTGATTTGGCAGGGAAGGACACTGAAGCTTTCTTT.

This clonotype was seen once. The chain carries TRBV12-3 or TRBV12-4 and TRBJ1-6; TRBD1 matches 8 bases. The CDR3 contains 15 residues. The ends lost 5 bases at V and 4 bases at J; junction bases unmatched: 4. The CDR3: CASSARQGYNSPLHF. The CDR3 nucleotides read TGTGCCAGCAGTGCGAGACAGGGGTATAATTCACCCCTCCACTTT.

This clonotype was observed at least ten times. V and J are TRBV19 and TRBJ1-1, with 8 bases that match TRBD1. Germline CDR1 reads LNHDA; CDR2 reads SQIVND (reference sequence). V lost 7 bases, J lost 0 bases, and 4 bases stayed unmatched. This CDR3 region has 14 residues. For the CDR3, the DNA is TGTGCCAGTATCGACAGGGGCGTGAACACTGAAGCTTTCTTT. Residues: CASIDRGVNTEAFF.

This clonotype was counted only a few times. The CDR3 coding sequence is TGCAGTGCTACCCCGGGACTACCTTACGAGCAGTACTTC. Its translation: CSATPGLPYEQYF. The chain joins TRBV20-1 to TRBJ2-7; 7 nucleotides align to TRBD2. Trimming removed 4 bases from V and 4 bases from J; junction bases left unmatched: 7. Germline assignment: CDR1 DFQATT and CDR2 SNEGSKA (reference sequence). The CDR3 is 13 amino acids.

The chain employs TRBV12-3 or TRBV12-4 and TRBJ2-5, with 10 bases lining up with TRBD2. The CDR3 covers 14 residues. The ends lost 5 bases at V and 4 bases at J; junction bases unmatched: 4. DNA of the CDR3: TGTGCCAGCAGTCCTCAGCGGGGGGGAGAGACCCAGTACTTC. Protein sequence: CASSPQRGGETQYF.

Ten or more counts support this clonotype. The chain recombines TRBV12-3 or TRBV12-4 with TRBJ2-7; no clear D. The CDR3 runs to 16 residues. V dropped 3 bases and J dropped 2 bases, with 17 bases sitting between them. CDR3 DNA: TGTGCCAGCAGTTTGACCAGCTGGGGTTCAGCCTACGAGCAGTACTTC. Its translation: CASSLTSWGSAYEQYF.

This clonotype was observed at least ten times. This chain links TRBV7-2 with TRBJ1-6; 7 positions agree with TRBD1. The CDR3 runs 15 residues. Germline-derived CDR1 and CDR2 are SGHTA and FQGNSA. V was pared by 6 bases and J by 5 bases, with 7 bases of the junction left unmatched. The CDR3 DNA sequence: TGTGCCAGCAGATTCTCGGACAGGCATAATTCACCCCTCCACTTT. Its protein product is CASRFSDRHNSPLHF.

The chain has TRBV12-3 or TRBV12-4 and TRBJ1-5; D is perhaps TRBD1 (6 bases). Trimming removed 3 bases from V and 7 bases from J, with 22 bases in between. The CDR3 spans 17 residues. CDR3 protein: CASSFPPRQVEGQPQHF. The CDR3 DNA follows: TGTGCCAGCAGTTTTCCCCCGCGACAGGTTGAGGGACAGCCCCAGCATTTT.

The chain links TRBV20-1 to TRBJ2-5; possible D gene TRBD1, 6 bases. Trimming removed 1 base at V and 4 bases at J, with 16 bases between. CDR1 is DFQATT, CDR2 SNEGSKA, per germline (reference sequence). The CDR3 runs 15 residues. CDR3 nucleotides: TGCAGTGCTAGAGCGACAGGCTCCTTCTTAGAGACCCAGTACTTC. Protein product: CSARATGSFLETQYF.

This clonotype was found many times. The J gene is TRBJ1-2, the V gene TRBV12-3 or TRBV12-4, with TRBD1 matching 7 bases. This CDR3 contains 13 residues. Germline trimming cut 7 bases from V and 6 bases from J; bases unmatched to any gene: 8. The CDR3 loop reads CASNPTGVDGYTF. The CDR3 DNA sequence: TGTGCCAGCAACCCAACAGGGGTGGATGGCTACACCTTC.

The chain employs TRBV6-1 and TRBJ2-7, with 9 positions matching TRBD1. The CDR3 consists of 15 residues. V dropped 7 bases and J dropped 0; count of bases not matched to a gene: 7. Germline CDR1 MNHNS, CDR2 SASEGT. DNA for the CDR3: TGTGCCAGCACCCCAGGGACAGGGAGCTCCTACGAGCAGTACTTC. It encodes CASTPGTGSSYEQYF.

The chain recombines TRBV7-6 with TRBJ2-2, with a tentative D call TRBD2 (6 bases). Germline V gene sequence: CDR1 SGHVS, CDR2 FNYEAQ. The CDR3 has 15 amino acids. V dropped 9 bases and J dropped 4 bases, with 18 bases sitting between them. CDR3 DNA sequence: TGTGCCAGTGGAGGTTTGGGGGGAACCACCGGGGAGCTGTTTTTT. Amino acid sequence: CASGGLGGTTGELFF.

This clonotype was observed many times. This chain connects TRBV5-1 to TRBJ1-2; no clear D gene. The CDR3 runs 13 residues. V was trimmed by 4 bases and J by 8 bases, leaving 15 bases between them. CDR1 is SGHRS, CDR2 YFSETQ, per germline. The CDR3 spells CASSLREAGGYTF. The CDR3 coding sequence is TGCGCCAGCAGCCTCCGGGAGGCGGGCGGCTACACCTTC. The whole variable domain, remainder taken from reference TRBV5-1 and TRBJ1-2, is KAGVTQTPRYLIKTRGQQVTLSCSPISGHRSVSWYQQTPGQGLQFLFEYFSETQRNKGNFPGRFSGRQFSNSRSEMNVSTLELGDSALYLCASSLREAGGYTFGSGTRLTVV.

This clonotype was observed many times. This sequence joins TRBV12-3 or TRBV12-4 and TRBJ2-2; the D call may be TRBD1 or TRBD2 (5 bases each). V lost 1 base to trimming and J lost 2 bases, with 17 bases between them. The CDR3 sequence is 18 residues long. In DNA, the CDR3 is TGTGCCAGCAGTTTAGAACCCCCAGGGACGCACAACACCGGGGAGCTGTTTTTT. Encoded protein: CASSLEPPGTHNTGELFF.

This clonotype was counted many times. The J gene is TRBJ1-1, the V gene TRBV12-5, with 7 bases matching TRBD1. Losses at the gene ends were 8 bases for V and 2 bases for J; bases not matched to a gene: 11. Germline loops: CDR1 LGHNT, CDR2 FRNRAP. The CDR3 is 15 amino acids. The CDR3: CASNFGAGGNTEAFF. CDR3 nucleotide sequence: TGTGCTAGTAACTTTGGCGCAGGGGGTAACACTGAAGCTTTCTTT.

The V call is TRBV11-2, the J call TRBJ1-1; tentatively, D is TRBD1 (6 bases). The V and J ends lost 5 bases and 4 bases respectively, with 14 bases between them. Germline V CDR1 and CDR2: SGHAT, FQNNGV. There are 14 residues in the CDR3. The CDR3 protein is CASSHPQGSTEAFF. CDR3 DNA sequence: TGTGCCAGCAGCCATCCCCAGGGGTCCACTGAAGCTTTCTTT. Variable domain in full (rest from reference TRBV11-2 and TRBJ1-1): EAGVAQSPRYKIIEKRQSVAFWCNPISGHATLYWYQQILGQGPKLLIQFQNNGVVDDSQLPKDRFSAERLKGVDSTLKIQPAKLEDSAVYLCASSHPQGSTEAFFGQGTRLTVV.

This clonotype has ten or more counts. The genes are TRBV4-1 and TRBJ2-5; D may be TRBD1 or TRBD2 (5 bases each). The germline V gene has CDR1 MGHRA and CDR2 YSYEKL. The CDR3 covers 16 residues. V was trimmed by 6 bases and J by 2 bases, leaving 19 bases between them. The CDR3 nucleotides read TGCGCCAGCAGTCGGAACGGGGCACGGCGACAAGAGACCCAGTACTTC. Translation: CASSRNGARRQETQYF.

This clonotype was seen many times. The genes are TRBV5-1 and TRBJ1-1, with D possibly TRBD1 on 5 matching bases. Trimming took off 6 bases at V and 4 bases at J, with 13 bases between the two ends. The CDR3 totals 13 residues. The V gene's germline CDR1 is SGHRS and CDR2 YFSETQ. CDR3 DNA sequence: TGCGCCAGCACCGCGGCGGGGGTCACTGAAGCTTTCTTT. This codes for CASTAAGVTEAFF.

This clonotype was counted ten times or more. CDR3 bases: TGTGCCAGCAGTTTACTTCCGACAGGGGGCTGGACTGAAGCTTTCTTT. Translated, it gives CASSLLPTGGWTEAFF. This rearrangement joins TRBV27 to TRBJ1-1, with TRBD1 identical over 10 bases. J lost 5 bases, V lost 2 bases, and 8 bases had no gene match. In germline, CDR1 is MNHEY, CDR2 SMNVEV (reference sequence). The CDR3 runs to 16 residues.

This clonotype was seen only a few times. The rearrangement links TRBV18 to TRBJ2-7, with D perhaps TRBD1 (6 bases). CDR3 length: 15 amino acids. CDR1 is KGHSH, CDR2 LQKENI, per germline. Deletions cut 1 base from V and 6 bases from J, with 16 bases between. The CDR3 here is CASSPQETGWREQYF. The CDR3, as DNA: TGTGCCAGCTCACCACAAGAGACAGGATGGCGCGAGCAGTACTTC.